A single sample is the source of the 17 T cell receptor beta chains below, sequenced in a study of spatial heterogeneity in lung cancer. MiXCR, run by TCRdb on the 5' RACE reads, gives a single entry per CDR3 protein. The data contain approximately 49,000 distinct CDR3 sequences, approximately 5.7% of them singletons. Described time point: sample taken at primary tumor resection. Sequencing covered unsorted whole RNA taken from tumor, nontumor lung or frozen PBMC. Sequenced here: PBMCs, sampled at surgery. The receptors here all came from a male donor with early-stage non-small cell lung cancer.

This clonotype was picked up many times. CDR3 amino acids: CASSPGTLAAEQYF. The CDR3 DNA reads TGTGCCAGCAGCCCAGGGACCCTTGCGGCCGAGCAGTACTTC. The chain recombines TRBV7-8 with TRBJ2-7, with D possibly called TRBD1 or TRBD2 (5 bases each). Germline V lookup: CDR1 SGHVS, CDR2 FQNEAQ. V was cut by 5 bases and J by 6 bases, with 17 bases left in between. This CDR3 has 14 amino acids.

At least ten counts were recorded for this clonotype. This chain joins TRBV5-1 and TRBJ2-2; 7 bases agree with TRBD1. CDR3 length: 17 residues. Germline loops: CDR1 SGHRS, CDR2 YFSETQ. V shed 4 bases, J shed 5 bases, and the junction held 14 bases outside the gene matches. CDR3 region: CASSLQPQGMGTGELFF. CDR3 nucleotide sequence: TGCGCCAGCAGCCTCCAACCACAGGGGATGGGGACCGGGGAGCTGTTTTTT. Supplemented by reference TRBV5-1 and TRBJ2-2, the full variable domain reads KAGVTQTPRYLIKTRGQQVTLSCSPISGHRSVSWYQQTPGQGLQFLFEYFSETQRNKGNFPGRFSGRQFSNSRSEMNVSTLELGDSALYLCASSLQPQGMGTGELFFGEGSRLTVL.

This clonotype has ten or more counts. The chain is built from TRBV14 and TRBJ2-7, with D hard to call. The CDR3 has 14 amino acids. V gave up 3 bases and J gave up 5 bases, with 14 bases separating them. CDR1 SGHDN and CDR2 FVKESK come from the germline V gene. CDR3 amino acids: CASSQETRNDEQYF. The DNA for the CDR3 is TGTGCCAGCAGCCAGGAGACGAGGAACGACGAGCAGTACTTC.

The rearrangement joins TRBV7-8 to TRBJ2-7; D remains ambiguous. V lost 5 bases and J 0 bases, leaving 5 bases between the germline ends. Germline V gene sequence: CDR1 SGHVS, CDR2 FQNEAQ. The CDR3 is 12 residues long. CDR3 region: CASSPNSYEQYF. The CDR3 DNA is TGTGCCAGCAGCCCCAACTCCTACGAGCAGTACTTC.

There are many counts of this clonotype. V is TRBV7-3 and J is TRBJ2-5, with 7 bases matching TRBD1. J gave up 1 base and V 8 bases, and 4 bases lay outside the gene matches. The germline V gene has CDR1 SGHTA and CDR2 FQGTGA. The CDR3 consists of 13 residues. The CDR3: CASGRDSQETQYF. The DNA of the CDR3 is TGTGCCAGCGGCCGGGACAGCCAAGAGACCCAGTACTTC.

The gene calls are TRBV12-3 or TRBV12-4 and TRBJ2-4, with unresolved D. Trimming took off 7 bases at V and 3 bases at J, with 10 bases between the two ends. The CDR3 extends over 13 amino acids. This CDR3 is CASTLAGKNIQYF. The CDR3 DNA reads TGTGCCAGCACCTTAGCAGGCAAAAACATTCAGTACTTC.

There are many counts of this clonotype. This rearrangement joins TRBV2 to TRBJ2-3, with 7 bases fitting TRBD2. Germline-derived CDR1 and CDR2 are SNHLY and FYNNEI. With 5 bases clipped from V and 5 bases from J, the junction kept 7 bases outside the gene matches. The CDR3 totals 14 residues. The CDR3 region is CASSQILAGDTQYF. DNA of the CDR3: TGTGCCAGCAGTCAAATATTAGCGGGAGATACGCAGTATTTT.

This clonotype was recorded at least ten times. The J gene is TRBJ2-1, the V gene TRBV7-2; maybe TRBD2 (5 bases). The CDR3 covers 14 residues. With 5 bases removed from V and 0 bases from J, the gap between germline ends came to 8 bases. Germline assignment: CDR1 SGHTA and CDR2 FQGNSA. CDR3 loop: CASSPDYSYNEQFF. The CDR3 DNA sequence: TGTGCCAGCAGCCCTGACTACTCCTACAATGAGCAGTTCTTC.

This clonotype appeared many times. The chain uses TRBV7-6 and TRBJ2-1; D remains unclear. This CDR3 has 14 residues. CDR1 is SGHVS, CDR2 FNYEAQ, per germline. Trimming cost V 5 bases and J 1 base, with 9 bases left between them. Here the CDR3 DNA reads TGTGCCAGCAGCCCAGGACCTTCCTACAATGAGCAGTTCTTC. Protein sequence: CASSPGPSYNEQFF.

The chain recombines TRBV9 with TRBJ2-4; possible D gene TRBD1, 6 bases. V lost 5 bases to trimming and J lost 8 bases, with 20 bases between them. The CDR3 sequence is 15 residues long. In germline, CDR1 is SGDLS, CDR2 YYNGEE. CDR3: CASSVDGQFNHIQYF. CDR3 nucleotide sequence: TGTGCCAGCAGTGTCGATGGACAGTTTAACCACATTCAGTACTTC.

Many counts were recorded for this clonotype. The rearrangement links TRBV20-1 to TRBJ2-3; 9 bases fit TRBD2. This CDR3 has 16 amino acids. V gave up 3 bases and J gave up 5 bases; unmatched junction bases: 12. The germline V gene encodes CDR1 DFQATT and CDR2 SNEGSKA (reference sequence). For the CDR3, the DNA is TGCAGTGCTAGTCTCATCATAGCGGGAGACATAGATACGCAGTATTTT. The encoded protein is CSASLIIAGDIDTQYF.

This clonotype was observed many times. V usage is TRBV5-1 and J usage is TRBJ2-7; 10 nucleotides match TRBD2. V was clipped by 4 bases and J by 2 bases; unmatched bases: 9. The length of the CDR3 is 16 residues. Germline CDR1 SGHRS, CDR2 YFSETQ. CDR3 protein: CASSLKTSGYTYEQYF. Written as DNA, the CDR3 is TGCGCCAGCAGCCTAAAGACTAGCGGGTACACCTACGAGCAGTACTTC.

This clonotype was seen ten or more times. The V and J genes are TRBV5-1 and TRBJ2-3, with 8 bases matching TRBD2. The CDR3 contains 15 residues. Germline V CDR1 and CDR2: SGHRS, YFSETQ. Germline trimming cut 2 bases from V and 3 bases from J; bases unmatched to any gene: 5. The CDR3 protein is CASSLSGSGTDTQYF. The CDR3 nucleotides read TGCGCCAGCAGCTTAAGCGGGAGTGGGACAGATACGCAGTATTTT.

At least ten counts were recorded for this clonotype. V is TRBV19 and J is TRBJ2-1; perhaps TRBD1 as D (5 bases). From germline, CDR1 is LNHDA and CDR2 SQIVND (reference sequence). Between the trimmed V and J ends, which lost 5 bases and 0 bases, there was a span of 11 bases. This CDR3 is built from 15 residues. CDR3 coding DNA: TGTGCCAGTAGTGCACAGGCTGTCTCCTACAATGAGCAGTTCTTC. Translation gives CASSAQAVSYNEQFF.

This clonotype was observed a handful of times. The gene calls are TRBV12-3 or TRBV12-4 and TRBJ2-7; TRBD2 agrees at 9 bases. The CDR3 runs to 12 residues. After removal of 6 bases from V and 7 bases from J, the junction contained 4 bases not matched to a gene. CDR3 in amino acids: CASRRLAGEQYF. The CDR3 DNA reads TGTGCCAGCAGAAGGCTAGCGGGGGAGCAGTACTTC.

The table lists this clonotype with many counts. The chain is built from TRBV7-9 and TRBJ2-7, with 10 positions matching TRBD2. CDR3 length equals 16 residues. J was trimmed by 0 bases and V by 6 bases; bases with no gene match: 8. CDR1 SEHNR and CDR2 FQNEAQ come from the germline V gene (reference sequence). Here the CDR3 DNA reads TGTGCCAGCAGACCATTAGGGACTAGCGCCTCCTACGAGCAGTACTTC. This sequence encodes CASRPLGTSASYEQYF.

This clonotype was observed a few times. The rearrangement uses TRBV19 and TRBJ2-1; 11 nucleotides agree with TRBD2. The V gene's germline CDR1 is LNHDA and CDR2 SQIVND (reference sequence). The CDR3 sequence is 15 residues long. With V trimmed by 2 bases and J by 9 bases, 6 bases remained unmatched. The CDR3 loop reads CASSISTSGSGEQFF. CDR3 DNA sequence: TGTGCCAGTAGTATATCAACTAGCGGGAGTGGTGAGCAGTTCTTC.